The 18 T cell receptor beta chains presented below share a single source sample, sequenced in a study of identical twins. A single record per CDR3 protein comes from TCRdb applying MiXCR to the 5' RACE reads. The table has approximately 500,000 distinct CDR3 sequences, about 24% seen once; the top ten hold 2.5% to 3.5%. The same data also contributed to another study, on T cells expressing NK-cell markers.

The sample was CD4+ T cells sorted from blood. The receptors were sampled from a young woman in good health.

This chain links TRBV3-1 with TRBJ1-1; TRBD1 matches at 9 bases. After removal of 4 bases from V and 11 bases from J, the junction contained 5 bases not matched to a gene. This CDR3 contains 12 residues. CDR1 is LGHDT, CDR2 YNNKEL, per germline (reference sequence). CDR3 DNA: TGTGCCAGCAGCCGACAGGGGGGGATTGCTTTCTTT. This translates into CASSRQGGIAFF.

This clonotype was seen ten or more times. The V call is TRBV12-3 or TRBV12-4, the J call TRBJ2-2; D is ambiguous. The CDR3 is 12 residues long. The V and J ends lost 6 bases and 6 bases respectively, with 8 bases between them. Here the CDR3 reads CASRRVPGELFF. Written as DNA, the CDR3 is TGTGCCAGCAGACGGGTTCCCGGGGAGCTGTTTTTT.

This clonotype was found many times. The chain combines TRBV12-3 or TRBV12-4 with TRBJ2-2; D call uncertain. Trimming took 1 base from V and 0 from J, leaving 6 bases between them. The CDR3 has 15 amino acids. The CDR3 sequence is CASSLGQANTGELFF. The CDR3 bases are TGTGCCAGCAGTTTAGGGCAGGCGAACACCGGGGAGCTGTTTTTT.

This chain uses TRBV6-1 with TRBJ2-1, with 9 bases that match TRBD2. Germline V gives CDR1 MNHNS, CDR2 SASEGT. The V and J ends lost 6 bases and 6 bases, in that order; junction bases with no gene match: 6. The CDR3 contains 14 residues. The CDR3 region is CASSRAGGSNEQFF. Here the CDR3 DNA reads TGTGCCAGCAGCCGAGCGGGGGGATCCAATGAGCAGTTCTTC.

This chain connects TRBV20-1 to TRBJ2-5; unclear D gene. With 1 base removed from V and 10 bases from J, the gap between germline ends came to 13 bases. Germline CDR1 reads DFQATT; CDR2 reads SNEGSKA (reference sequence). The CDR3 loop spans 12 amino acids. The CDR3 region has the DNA TGCAGTGCTAGAGTCGGGCGAGAAGGCCAGTACTTC. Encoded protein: CSARVGREGQYF.

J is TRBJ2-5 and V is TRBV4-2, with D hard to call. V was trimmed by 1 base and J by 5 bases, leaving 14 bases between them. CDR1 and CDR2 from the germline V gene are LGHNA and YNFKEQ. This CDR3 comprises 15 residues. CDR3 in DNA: TGTGCCAGCAGCCAAGGGGTTGGGGATGGGGAGACCCAGTACTTC. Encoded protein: CASSQGVGDGETQYF.

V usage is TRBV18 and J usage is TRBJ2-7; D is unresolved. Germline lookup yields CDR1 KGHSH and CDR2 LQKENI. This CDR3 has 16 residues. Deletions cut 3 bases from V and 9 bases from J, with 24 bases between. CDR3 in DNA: TGTGCCAGCTCACCGGCCAACAGCGCTCCCCAAGCCGGGCAGTACTTC. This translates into CASSPANSAPQAGQYF.

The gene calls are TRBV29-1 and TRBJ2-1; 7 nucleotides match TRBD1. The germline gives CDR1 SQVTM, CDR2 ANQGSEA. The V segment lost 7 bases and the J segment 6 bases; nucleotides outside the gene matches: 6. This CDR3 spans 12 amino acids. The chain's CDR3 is CSALGQLNEQFF. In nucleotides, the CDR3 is TGCAGCGCCCTGGGACAGCTCAATGAGCAGTTCTTC.

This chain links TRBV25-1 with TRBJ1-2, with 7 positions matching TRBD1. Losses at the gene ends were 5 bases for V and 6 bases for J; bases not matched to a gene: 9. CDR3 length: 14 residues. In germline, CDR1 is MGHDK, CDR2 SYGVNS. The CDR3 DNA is TGTGCCAGCAGTCGCCACGGACAGGCGGATGGCTACACCTTC. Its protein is CASSRHGQADGYTF.

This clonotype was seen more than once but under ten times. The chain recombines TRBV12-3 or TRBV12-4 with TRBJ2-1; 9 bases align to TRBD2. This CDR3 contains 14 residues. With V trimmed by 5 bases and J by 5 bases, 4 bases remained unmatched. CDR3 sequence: CASSPGLAHNEQFF. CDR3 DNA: TGTGCCAGCAGTCCAGGACTAGCGCACAATGAGCAGTTCTTC.

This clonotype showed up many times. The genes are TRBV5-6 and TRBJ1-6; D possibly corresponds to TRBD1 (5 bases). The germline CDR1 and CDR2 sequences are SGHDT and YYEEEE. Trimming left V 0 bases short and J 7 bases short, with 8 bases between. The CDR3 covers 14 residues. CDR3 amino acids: CASSLGQGNSPLHF. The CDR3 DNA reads TGTGCCAGCAGCTTGGGGCAGGGAAATTCACCCCTCCACTTT.

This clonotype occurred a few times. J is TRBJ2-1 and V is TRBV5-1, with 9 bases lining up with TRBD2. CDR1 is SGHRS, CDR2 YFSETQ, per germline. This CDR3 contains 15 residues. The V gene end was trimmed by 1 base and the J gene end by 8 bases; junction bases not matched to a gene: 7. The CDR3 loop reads CASSLPSGTRDEQFF. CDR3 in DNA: TGCGCCAGCAGCTTGCCTAGCGGGACTCGGGATGAGCAGTTCTTC.

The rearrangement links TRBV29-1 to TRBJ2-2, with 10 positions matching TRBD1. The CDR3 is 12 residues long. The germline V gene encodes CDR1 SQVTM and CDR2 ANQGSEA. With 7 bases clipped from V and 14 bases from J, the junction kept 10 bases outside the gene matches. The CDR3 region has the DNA TGCAGCGCTGGGCCCGGGGACAGGGGACTGTTTTTT. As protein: CSAGPGDRGLFF.

The CDR3 region has the DNA TGCAGTGCTAGAAGGACAGGGGCTCCAGATACGCAGTATTTT. This codes for CSARRTGAPDTQYF. The V and J genes are TRBV20-1 and TRBJ2-3; 9 bases match TRBD1. CDR3 length: 14 amino acids. Germline CDR1 reads DFQATT; CDR2 reads SNEGSKA (reference sequence). J lost 4 bases, V lost 2 bases, and 4 bases had no gene match.

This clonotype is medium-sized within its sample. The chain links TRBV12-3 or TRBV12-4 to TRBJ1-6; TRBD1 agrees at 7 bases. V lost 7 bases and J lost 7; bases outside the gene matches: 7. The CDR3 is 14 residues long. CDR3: CASTLGQTNSPLHF. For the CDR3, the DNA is TGTGCCAGCACCCTGGGACAGACGAATTCACCCCTCCACTTT.

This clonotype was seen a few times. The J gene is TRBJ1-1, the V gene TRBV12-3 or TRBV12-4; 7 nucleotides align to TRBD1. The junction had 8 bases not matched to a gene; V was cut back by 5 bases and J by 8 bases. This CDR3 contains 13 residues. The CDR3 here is CASSLQGIGEAFF. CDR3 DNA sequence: TGTGCCAGCAGTCTACAGGGGATTGGCGAAGCTTTCTTT.

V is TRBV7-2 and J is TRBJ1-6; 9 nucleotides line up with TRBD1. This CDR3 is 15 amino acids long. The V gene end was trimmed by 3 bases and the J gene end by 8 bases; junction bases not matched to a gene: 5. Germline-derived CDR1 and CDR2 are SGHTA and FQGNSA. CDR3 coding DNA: TGTGCCAGCAGCTTGGTCCGGACAGGGGATTCACCCCTCCACTTT. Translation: CASSLVRTGDSPLHF.

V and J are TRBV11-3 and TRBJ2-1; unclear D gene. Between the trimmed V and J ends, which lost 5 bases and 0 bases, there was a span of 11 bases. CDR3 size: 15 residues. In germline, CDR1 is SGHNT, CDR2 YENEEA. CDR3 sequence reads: CASSHRLSSYNEQFF. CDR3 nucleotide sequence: TGTGCCAGCAGCCATAGGCTGAGCTCCTACAATGAGCAGTTCTTC.